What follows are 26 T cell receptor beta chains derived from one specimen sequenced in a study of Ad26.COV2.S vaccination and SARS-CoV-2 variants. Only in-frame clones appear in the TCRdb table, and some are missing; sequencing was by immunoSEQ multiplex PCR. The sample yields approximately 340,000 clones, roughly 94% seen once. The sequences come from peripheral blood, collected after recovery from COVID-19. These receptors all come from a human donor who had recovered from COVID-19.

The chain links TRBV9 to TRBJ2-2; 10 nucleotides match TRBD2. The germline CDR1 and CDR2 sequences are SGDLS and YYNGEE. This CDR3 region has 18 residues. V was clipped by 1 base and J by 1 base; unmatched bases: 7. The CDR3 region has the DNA TGTGCCAGCAGCGTACCCCCCTCTAGCGGGGGGAACACCGGGGAGCTGTTTTTT. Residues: CASSVPPSSGGNTGELFF. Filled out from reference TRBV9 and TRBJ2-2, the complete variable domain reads DSGVTQTPKHLITATGQRVTLRCSPRSGDLSVYWYQQSLDQGLQFLIQYYNGEERAKGNILERFSAQQFPDLHSELNLSSLELGDSALYFCASSVPPSSGGNTGELFFGEGSRLTVL.

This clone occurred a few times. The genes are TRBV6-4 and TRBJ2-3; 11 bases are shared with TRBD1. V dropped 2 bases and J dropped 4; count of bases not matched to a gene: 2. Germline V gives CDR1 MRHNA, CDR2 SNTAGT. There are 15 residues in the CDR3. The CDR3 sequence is CASSDRTGGADTQYF. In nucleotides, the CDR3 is TGTGCCAGCAGTGACCGGACAGGGGGCGCAGATACGCAGTATTTT.

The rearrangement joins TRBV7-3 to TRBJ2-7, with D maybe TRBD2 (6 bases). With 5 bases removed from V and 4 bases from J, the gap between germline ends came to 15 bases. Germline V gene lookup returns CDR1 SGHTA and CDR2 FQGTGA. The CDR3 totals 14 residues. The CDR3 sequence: CASSPGGERYEQYF. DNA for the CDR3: TGTGCCAGCAGCCCCGGAGGGGAGAGGTACGAGCAGTACTTC.

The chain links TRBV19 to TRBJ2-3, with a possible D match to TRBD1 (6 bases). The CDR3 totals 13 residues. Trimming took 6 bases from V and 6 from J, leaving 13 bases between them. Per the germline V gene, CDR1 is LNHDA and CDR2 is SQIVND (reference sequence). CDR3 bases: TGTGCCAGTAGACAGGGAATCGTGGATACGCAGTATTTT. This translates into CASRQGIVDTQYF.

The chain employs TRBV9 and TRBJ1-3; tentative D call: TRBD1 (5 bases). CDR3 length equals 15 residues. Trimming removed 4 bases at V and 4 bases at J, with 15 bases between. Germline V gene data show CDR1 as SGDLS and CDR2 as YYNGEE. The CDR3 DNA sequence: TGTGCCAGCAGCCCGCCCTCGGGGGTGGGAAACACCATATATTTT. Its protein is CASSPPSGVGNTIYF.

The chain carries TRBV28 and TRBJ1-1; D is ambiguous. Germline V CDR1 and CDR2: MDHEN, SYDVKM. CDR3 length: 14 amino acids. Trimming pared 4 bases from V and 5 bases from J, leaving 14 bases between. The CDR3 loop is CASSSPTRRTEAFF. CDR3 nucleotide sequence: TGTGCCAGCAGTTCCCCCACCCGACGGACTGAAGCTTTCTTT.

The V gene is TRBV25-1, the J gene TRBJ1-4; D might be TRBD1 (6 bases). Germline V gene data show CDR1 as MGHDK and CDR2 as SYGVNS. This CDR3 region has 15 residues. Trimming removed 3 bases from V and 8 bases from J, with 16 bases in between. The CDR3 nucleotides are TGTGCCAGCAGTGATGCGGGGGGCCAGAGGGAAAAACTGTTTTTT. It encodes CASSDAGGQREKLFF. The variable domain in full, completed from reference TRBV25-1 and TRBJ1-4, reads EADIYQTPRYLVIGTGKKITLECSQTMGHDKMYWYQQDPGMELHLIHYSYGVNSTEKGDLSSESTVSRIRTEHFPLTLESARPSHTSQYLCASSDAGGQREKLFFGSGTQLSVL.

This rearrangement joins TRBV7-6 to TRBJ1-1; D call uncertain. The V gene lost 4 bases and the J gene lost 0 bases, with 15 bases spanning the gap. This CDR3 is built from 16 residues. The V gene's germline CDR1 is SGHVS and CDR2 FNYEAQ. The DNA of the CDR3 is TGTGCCAGCAGCTATGGCGACGGAGGCATGAACACTGAAGCTTTCTTT. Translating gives CASSYGDGGMNTEAFF.

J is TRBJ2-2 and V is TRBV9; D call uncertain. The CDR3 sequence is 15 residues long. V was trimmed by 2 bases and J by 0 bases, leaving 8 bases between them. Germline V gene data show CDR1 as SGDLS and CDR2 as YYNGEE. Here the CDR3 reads CASSVWPSNTGELFF. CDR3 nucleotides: TGTGCCAGCAGCGTGTGGCCCTCGAACACCGGGGAGCTGTTTTTT. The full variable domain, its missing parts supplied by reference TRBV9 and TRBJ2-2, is DSGVTQTPKHLITATGQRVTLRCSPRSGDLSVYWYQQSLDQGLQFLIQYYNGEERAKGNILERFSAQQFPDLHSELNLSSLELGDSALYFCASSVWPSNTGELFFGEGSRLTVL.

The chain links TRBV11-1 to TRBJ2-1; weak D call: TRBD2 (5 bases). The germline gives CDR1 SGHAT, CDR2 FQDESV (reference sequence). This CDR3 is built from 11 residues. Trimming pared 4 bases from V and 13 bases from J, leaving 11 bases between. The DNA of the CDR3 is TGTGCCAGCAGCTCCGGGATCCTACAGTTCTTC. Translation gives CASSSGILQFF.

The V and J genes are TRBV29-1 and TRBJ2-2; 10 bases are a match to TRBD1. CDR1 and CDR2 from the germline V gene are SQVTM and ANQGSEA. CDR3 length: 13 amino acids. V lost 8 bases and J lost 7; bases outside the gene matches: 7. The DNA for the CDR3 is TGCAGCATTCGGACAGGGGGTGACGGGGAGCTGTTTTTT. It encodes CSIRTGGDGELFF.

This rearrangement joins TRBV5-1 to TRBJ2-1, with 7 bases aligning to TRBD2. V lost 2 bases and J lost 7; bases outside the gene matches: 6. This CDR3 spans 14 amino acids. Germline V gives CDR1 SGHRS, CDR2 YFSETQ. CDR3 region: CASSLGTSENEQFF. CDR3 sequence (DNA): TGCGCCAGCAGCTTAGGAACTAGCGAAAATGAGCAGTTCTTC.

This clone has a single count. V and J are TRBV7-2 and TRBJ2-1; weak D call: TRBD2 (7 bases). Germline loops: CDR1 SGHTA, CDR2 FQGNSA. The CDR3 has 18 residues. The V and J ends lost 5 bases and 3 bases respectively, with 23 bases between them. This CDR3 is CASSTPIGGGLIYNEQFF. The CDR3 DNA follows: TGTGCCAGCAGCACCCCAATAGGGGGGGGGCTTATCTACAATGAGCAGTTCTTC.

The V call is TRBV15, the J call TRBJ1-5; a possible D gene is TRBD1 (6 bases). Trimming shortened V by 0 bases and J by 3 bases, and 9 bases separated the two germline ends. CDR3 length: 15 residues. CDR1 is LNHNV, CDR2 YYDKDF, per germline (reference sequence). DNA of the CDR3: TGTGCCACCAGCAGAGACCGACAGGTCAATCAGCCCCAGCATTTT. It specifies CATSRDRQVNQPQHF.

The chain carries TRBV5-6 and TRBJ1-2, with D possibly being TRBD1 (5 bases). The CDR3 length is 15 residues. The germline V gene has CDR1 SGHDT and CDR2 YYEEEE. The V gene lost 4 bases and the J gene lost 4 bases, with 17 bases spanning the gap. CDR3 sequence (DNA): TGTGCCAGCAGCGTAAGGTTGGGGCGCGGCTATGGCTACACCTTC. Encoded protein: CASSVRLGRGYGYTF.

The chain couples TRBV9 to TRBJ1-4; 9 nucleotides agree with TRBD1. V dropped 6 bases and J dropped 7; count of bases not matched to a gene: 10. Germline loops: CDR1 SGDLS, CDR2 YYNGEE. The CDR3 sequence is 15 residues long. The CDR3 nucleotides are TGTGCCAGCACACAGGGGGCGAATCCGGCTGAAAAACTGTTTTTT. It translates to CASTQGANPAEKLFF.

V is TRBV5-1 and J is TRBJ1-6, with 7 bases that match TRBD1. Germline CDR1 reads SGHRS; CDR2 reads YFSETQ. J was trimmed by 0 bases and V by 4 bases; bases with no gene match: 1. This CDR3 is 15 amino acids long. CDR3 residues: CASSGDSSYNSPLHF. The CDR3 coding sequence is TGCGCCAGCAGCGGGGACAGCTCCTATAATTCACCCCTCCACTTT.

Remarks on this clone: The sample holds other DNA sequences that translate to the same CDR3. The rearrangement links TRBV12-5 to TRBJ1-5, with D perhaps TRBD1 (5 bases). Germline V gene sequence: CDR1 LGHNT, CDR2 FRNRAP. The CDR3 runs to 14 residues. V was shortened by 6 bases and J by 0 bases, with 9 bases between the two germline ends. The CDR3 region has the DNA TGTGCTAGTGGCTCGCAGGGTAGCAATCAGCCCCAGCATTTT. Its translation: CASGSQGSNQPQHF.

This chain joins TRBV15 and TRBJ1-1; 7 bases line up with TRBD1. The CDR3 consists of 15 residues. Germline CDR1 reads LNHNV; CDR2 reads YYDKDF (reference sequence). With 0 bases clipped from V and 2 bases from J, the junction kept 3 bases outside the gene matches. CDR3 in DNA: TGTGCCACCAGCAGAGAGGGACAGTCAAACACTGAAGCTTTCTTT. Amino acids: CATSREGQSNTEAFF.

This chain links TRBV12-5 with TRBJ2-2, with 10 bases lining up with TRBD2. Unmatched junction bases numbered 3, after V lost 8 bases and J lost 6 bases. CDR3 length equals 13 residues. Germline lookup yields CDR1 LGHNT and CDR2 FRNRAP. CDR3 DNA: TGTGCTAGTACTAGCGGGGTGCCCGGGGAGCTGTTTTTT. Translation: CASTSGVPGELFF.

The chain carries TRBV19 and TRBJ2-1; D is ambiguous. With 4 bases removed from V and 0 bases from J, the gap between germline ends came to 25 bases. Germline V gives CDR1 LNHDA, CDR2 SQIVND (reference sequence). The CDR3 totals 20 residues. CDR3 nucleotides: TGTGCCAGTAGTAGATGGGCGACTTCAGGTTCCCGGCCCTCCTACAATGAGCAGTTCTTC. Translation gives CASSRWATSGSRPSYNEQFF.

The CDR3 sequence is CASSQDRRETQYF. CDR3 coding DNA: TGTGCCAGCAGCCAAGATCGGCGGGAGACCCAGTACTTC. V gene TRBV3-1 (or the pseudogene TRBV3-2) combines with J gene TRBJ2-5; D remains ambiguous. Trimming cost V 0 bases and J 5 bases, with 7 bases left between them. This CDR3 spans 13 amino acids. Germline CDR1 reads LGHDT; CDR2 reads YNNKEL (reference sequence).

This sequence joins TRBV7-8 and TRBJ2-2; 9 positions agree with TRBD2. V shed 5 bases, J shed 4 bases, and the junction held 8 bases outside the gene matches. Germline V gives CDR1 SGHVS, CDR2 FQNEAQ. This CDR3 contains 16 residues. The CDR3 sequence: CASSPLKRGATGELFF. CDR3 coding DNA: TGTGCCAGCAGCCCACTAAAGCGGGGGGCCACCGGGGAGCTGTTTTTT.

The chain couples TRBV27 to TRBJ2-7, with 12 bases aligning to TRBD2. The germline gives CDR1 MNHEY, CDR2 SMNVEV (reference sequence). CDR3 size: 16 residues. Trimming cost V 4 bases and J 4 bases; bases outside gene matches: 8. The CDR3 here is CASSSGLAGYGYEQYF. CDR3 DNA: TGTGCCAGCAGTTCAGGACTAGCGGGGTATGGATACGAGCAGTACTTC.

The chain's CDR3 is CASSPRVLSGTTITYEQYF. CDR3 in DNA: TGTGCCAGCTCACCTAGAGTACTTTCCGGGACTACCATCACCTACGAGCAGTACTTC. The gene calls are TRBV18 and TRBJ2-7; 7 nucleotides align to TRBD2. V shed 3 bases, J shed 2 bases, and the junction held 19 bases outside the gene matches. The germline V gene has CDR1 KGHSH and CDR2 LQKENI. The CDR3 extends over 19 amino acids.

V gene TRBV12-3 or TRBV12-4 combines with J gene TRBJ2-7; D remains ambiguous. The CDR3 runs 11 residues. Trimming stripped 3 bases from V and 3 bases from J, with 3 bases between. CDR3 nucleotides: TGTGCCAGCAGTTTCTTCTACGAGCAGTACTTC. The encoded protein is CASSFFYEQYF.